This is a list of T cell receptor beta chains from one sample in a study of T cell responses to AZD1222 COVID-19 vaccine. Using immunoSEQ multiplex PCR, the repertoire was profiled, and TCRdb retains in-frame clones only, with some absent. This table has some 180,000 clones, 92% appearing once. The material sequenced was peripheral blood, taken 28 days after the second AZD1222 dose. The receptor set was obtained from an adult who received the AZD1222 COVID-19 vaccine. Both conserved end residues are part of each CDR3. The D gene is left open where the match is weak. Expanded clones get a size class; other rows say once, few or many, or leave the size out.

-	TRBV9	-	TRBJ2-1	CASSVAMEGPDEQFF	TGTGCCAGCAGCGTAGCGATGGAAGGACCCGATGAGCAGTTCTTC
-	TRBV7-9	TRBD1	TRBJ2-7	CASFGTGVSEQYF	TGTGCCAGCTTCGGGACAGGGGTGTCCGAGCAGTACTTC
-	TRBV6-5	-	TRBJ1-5	CASKEGSNQPQHF	TGTGCCAGCAAGGAAGGGAGCAATCAGCCCCAGCATTTT
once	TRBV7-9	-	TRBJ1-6	CASSPFGEADNSPLHF	TGTGCCAGCAGCCCGTTTGGGGAGGCTGATAATTCACCCCTCCACTTT
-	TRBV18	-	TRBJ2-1	CASSPRGALNEQFF	TGTGCCAGCTCACCAAGGGGGGCACTCAATGAGCAGTTCTTC
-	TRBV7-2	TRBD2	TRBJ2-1	CASSWGLAGGGTYNEQFF	TGTGCCAGCAGCTGGGGACTAGCGGGAGGTGGCACCTACAATGAGCAGTTCTTC
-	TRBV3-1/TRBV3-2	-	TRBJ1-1	CASSQERSMAEAFF	TGTGCCAGCAGCCAGGAACGGAGTATGGCTGAAGCTTTCTTT
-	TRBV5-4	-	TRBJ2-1	CASSLGGYNEQFF	TGTGCCAGCAGCTTGGGGGGGTACAATGAGCAGTTCTTC
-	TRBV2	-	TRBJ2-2	CASKRQTNTGELFF	TGTGCCAGCAAAAGACAGACGAACACCGGGGAGCTGTTTTTT
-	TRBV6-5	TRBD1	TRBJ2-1	CASRPTGGNEQFF	TGTGCCAGCAGACCAACAGGGGGGAATGAGCAGTTCTTC
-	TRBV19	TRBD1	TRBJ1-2	CASTTRDRRTNYGYTF	TGTGCCAGTACTACCAGGGACAGGCGAACTAACTATGGCTACACCTTC
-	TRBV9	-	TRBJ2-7	CASSSHSSYEQYF	TGTGCCAGCAGCTCACACAGCTCCTACGAGCAGTACTTC
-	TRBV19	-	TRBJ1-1	CASSVGQHHTEAFF	TGTGCCAGTAGTGTCGGACAACACCACACTGAAGCTTTCTTT
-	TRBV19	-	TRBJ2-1	CASTTLASSNEQFF	TGTGCCAGTACCACCCTGGCCTCTTCGAATGAGCAGTTCTTC
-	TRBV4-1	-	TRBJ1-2	CASSQPVRGIYYGYTF	TGCGCCAGCAGCCAACCCGTGAGGGGGATATACTATGGCTACACCTTC
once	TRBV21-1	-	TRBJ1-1	CASSKKYRRPNTEAFF	TGTGCCAGCAGCAAAAAATATAGGCGGCCGAACACTGAAGCTTTCTTT
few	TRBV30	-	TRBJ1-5	CAWSAVAEPGQPQHF	TGTGCCTGGAGTGCGGTGGCCGAACCGGGGCAGCCCCAGCATTTT
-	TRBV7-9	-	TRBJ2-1	CASRNRESSYNEQFF	TGTGCCAGCAGGAACAGGGAGAGCTCCTACAATGAGCAGTTCTTC